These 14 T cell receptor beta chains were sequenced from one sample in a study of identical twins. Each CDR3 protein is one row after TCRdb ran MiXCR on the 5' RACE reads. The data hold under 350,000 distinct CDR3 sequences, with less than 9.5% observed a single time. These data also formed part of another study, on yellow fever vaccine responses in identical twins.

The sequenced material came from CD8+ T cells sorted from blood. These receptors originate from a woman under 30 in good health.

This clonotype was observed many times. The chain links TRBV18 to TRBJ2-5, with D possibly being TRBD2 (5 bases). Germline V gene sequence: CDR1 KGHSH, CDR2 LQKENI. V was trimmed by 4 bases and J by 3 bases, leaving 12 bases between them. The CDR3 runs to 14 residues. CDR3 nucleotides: TGTGCCAGCTCACTGACCGAGGGTAAAGAGACCCAGTACTTC. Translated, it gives CASSLTEGKETQYF.

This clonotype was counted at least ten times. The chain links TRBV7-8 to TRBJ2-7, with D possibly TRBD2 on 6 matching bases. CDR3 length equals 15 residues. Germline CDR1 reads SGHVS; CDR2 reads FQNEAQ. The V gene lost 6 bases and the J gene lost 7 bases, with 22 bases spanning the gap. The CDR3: CASSLDGTSLGEQYF. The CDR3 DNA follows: TGTGCCAGCAGTCTAGACGGGACTTCCCTTGGGGAGCAGTACTTC.

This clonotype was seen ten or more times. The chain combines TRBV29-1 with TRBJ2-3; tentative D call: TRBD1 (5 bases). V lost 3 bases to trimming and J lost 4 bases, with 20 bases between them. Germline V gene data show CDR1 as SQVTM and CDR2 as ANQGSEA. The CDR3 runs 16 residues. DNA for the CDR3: TGCAGCGTTGAGGGTTGGGGCTCGAATGACGCAGATACGCAGTATTTT. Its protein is CSVEGWGSNDADTQYF.

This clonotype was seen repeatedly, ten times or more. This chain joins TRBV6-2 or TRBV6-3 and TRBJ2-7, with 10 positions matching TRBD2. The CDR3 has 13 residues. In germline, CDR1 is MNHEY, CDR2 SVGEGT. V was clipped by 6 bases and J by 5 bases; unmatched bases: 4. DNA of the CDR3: TGTGCCAGCAGAGCTAGCGGGAGCGACGAGCAGTACTTC. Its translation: CASRASGSDEQYF.

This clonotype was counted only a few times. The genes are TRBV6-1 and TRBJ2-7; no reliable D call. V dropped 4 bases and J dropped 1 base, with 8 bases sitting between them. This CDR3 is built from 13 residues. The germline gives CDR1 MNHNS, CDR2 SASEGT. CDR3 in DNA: TGTGCCAGCAGTGGGACCGATTCCTACGAGCAGTACTTC. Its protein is CASSGTDSYEQYF.

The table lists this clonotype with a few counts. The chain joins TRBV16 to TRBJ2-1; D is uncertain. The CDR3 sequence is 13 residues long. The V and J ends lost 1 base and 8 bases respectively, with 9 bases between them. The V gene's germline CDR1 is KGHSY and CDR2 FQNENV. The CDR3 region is CASSQFQGYEQFF. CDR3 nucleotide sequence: TGTGCCAGCAGCCAATTTCAAGGTTATGAGCAGTTCTTC.

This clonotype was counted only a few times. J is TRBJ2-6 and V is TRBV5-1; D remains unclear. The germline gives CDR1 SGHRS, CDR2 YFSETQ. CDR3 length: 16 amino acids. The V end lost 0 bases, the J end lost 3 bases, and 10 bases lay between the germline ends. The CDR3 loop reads CASSLEVGIGANVLTF. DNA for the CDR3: TGCGCCAGCAGCTTGGAGGTTGGGATTGGGGCCAACGTCCTGACTTTC. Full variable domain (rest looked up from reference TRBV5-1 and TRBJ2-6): KAGVTQTPRYLIKTRGQQVTLSCSPISGHRSVSWYQQTPGQGLQFLFEYFSETQRNKGNFPGRFSGRQFSNSRSEMNVSTLELGDSALYLCASSLEVGIGANVLTFGAGSRLTVL.

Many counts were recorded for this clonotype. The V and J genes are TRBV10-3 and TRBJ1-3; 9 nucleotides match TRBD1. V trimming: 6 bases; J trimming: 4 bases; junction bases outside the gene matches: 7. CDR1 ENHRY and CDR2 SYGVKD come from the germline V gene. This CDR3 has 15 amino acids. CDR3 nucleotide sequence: TGTGCCATCAGCCATTCCGGGACAGGGGGAAACACCATATATTTT. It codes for CAISHSGTGGNTIYF.

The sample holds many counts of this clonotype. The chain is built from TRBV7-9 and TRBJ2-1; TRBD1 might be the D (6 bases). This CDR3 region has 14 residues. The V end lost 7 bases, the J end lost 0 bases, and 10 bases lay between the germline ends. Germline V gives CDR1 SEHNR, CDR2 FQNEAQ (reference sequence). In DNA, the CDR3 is TGTGCCAGCATACCGGACAGCTCCTACAATGAGCAGTTCTTC. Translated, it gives CASIPDSSYNEQFF.

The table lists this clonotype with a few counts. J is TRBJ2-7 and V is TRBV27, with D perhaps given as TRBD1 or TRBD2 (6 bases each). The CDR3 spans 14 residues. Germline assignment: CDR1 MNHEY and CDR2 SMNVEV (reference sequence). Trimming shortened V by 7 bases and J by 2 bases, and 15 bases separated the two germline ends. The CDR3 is CASKEGGSAYEQYF. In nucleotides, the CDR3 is TGTGCCAGCAAGGAGGGGGGCTCTGCCTACGAGCAGTACTTC.

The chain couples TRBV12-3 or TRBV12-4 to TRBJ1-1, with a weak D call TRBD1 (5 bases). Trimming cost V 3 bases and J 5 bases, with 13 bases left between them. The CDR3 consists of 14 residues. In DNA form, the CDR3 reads TGTGCCAGCAGTTTTGGGGCGCTCAAGACTGAAGCTTTCTTT. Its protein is CASSFGALKTEAFF.

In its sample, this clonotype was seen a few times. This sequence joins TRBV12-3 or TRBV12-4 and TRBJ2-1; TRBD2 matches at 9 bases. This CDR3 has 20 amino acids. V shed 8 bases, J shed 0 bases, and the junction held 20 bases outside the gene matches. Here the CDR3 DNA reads TGTGCCAGCTTCGGGCAGCCTCCGGGTAGCGGGGGCCCCTCCTACAATGAGCAGTTCTTC. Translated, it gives CASFGQPPGSGGPSYNEQFF.

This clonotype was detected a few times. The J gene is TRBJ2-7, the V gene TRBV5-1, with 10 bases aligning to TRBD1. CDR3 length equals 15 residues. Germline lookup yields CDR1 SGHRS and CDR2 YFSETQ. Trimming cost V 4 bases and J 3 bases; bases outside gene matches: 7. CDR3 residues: CASSAKDRGDYEQYF. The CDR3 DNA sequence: TGCGCCAGCAGCGCAAAGGACAGGGGGGACTACGAGCAGTACTTC.

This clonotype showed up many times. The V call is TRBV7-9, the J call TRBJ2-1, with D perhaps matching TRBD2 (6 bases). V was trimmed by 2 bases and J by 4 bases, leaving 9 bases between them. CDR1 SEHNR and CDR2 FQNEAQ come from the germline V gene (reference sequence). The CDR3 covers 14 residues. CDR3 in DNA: TGTGCCAGCAGCTTATCCCGGGGGTACAATGAGCAGTTCTTC. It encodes CASSLSRGYNEQFF.